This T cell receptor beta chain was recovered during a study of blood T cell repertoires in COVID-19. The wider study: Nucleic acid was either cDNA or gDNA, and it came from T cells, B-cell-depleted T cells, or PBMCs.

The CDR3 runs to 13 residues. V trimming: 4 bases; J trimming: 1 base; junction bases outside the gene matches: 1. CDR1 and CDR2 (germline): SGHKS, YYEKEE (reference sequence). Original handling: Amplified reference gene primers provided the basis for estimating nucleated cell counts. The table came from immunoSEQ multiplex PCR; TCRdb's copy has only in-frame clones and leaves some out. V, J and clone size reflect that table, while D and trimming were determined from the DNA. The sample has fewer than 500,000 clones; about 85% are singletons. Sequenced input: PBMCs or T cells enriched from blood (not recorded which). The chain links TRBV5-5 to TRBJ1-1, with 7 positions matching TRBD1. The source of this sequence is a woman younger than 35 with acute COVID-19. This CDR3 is CASSGDRNTEAFF. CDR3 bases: TGTGCCAGCAGCGGGGACAGGAACACTGAAGCTTTCTTT. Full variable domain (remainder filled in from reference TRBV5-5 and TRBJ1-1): DAGVTQSPTHLIKTRGQQVTLRCSPISGHKSVSWYQQVLGQGPQFIFQYYEKEERGRGNFPDRFSARQFPNYSSELNVNALLLGDSALYLCASSGDRNTEAFFGQGTRLTVV.